This T cell receptor beta chain was found in a study of response to subunit inactivated influenza vaccine. Study findings and constraints: Only a handful of new T cells, the authors suggested, are recruited with each seasonal influenza vaccination.

In TCRdb, the RT-PCR reads were re-called with MiXCR into one record per CDR3 protein. The data show about 830,000 distinct CDR3 sequences, around 20% seen once. The CDR3 runs 11 residues. The V gene's germline CDR1 is SQVTM and CDR2 ANQGSEA. This clonotype was seen ten or more times. The antigen remains undetermined. The chain combines TRBV29-1 with TRBJ2-2; D remains ambiguous. The sequenced sample was PBMCs from blood, obtained less than 6 days after vaccination. This clonotype was sampled from a man aged 50-59 years who received an inactivated influenza vaccine. The CDR3 spells CSYRNTGELFF. For the CDR3, the DNA is TGCAGTTATCGGAACACCGGGGAGCTGTTTTTT.